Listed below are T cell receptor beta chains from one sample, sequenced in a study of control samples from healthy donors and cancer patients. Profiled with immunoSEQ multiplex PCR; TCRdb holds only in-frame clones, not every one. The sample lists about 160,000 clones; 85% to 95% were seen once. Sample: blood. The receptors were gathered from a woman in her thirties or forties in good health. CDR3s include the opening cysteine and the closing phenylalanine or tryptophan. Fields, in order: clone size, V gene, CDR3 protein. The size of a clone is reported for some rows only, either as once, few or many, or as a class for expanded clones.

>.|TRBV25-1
CASSESWDTLQETQYF
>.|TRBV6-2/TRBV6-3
CASSYVGQGSAEAFF
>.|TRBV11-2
CASSSGVRDTQYF
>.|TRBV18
CASSPEVRVYEQYF
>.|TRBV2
CASTTGVLRSPLHF
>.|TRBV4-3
CASSQDSGTVYGYTF
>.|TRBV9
CASSVGTEVNVYGYTF
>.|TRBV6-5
CASSPDWSNEKLFF
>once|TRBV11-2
CASSLGGGPETQYF
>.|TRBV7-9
CASSLAPGAENTEAFF
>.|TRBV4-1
CASRSVGGLNSPLHF
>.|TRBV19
CARDRDRVNYGYTF
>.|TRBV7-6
CASSLTGGGSPLHF
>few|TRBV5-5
CASSFSTSGGNTQYF
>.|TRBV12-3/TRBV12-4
CASSPQGLTEAFF
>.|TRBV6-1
CASREGRATPYNEQFF
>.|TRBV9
CASSGTSGRYNEQFF
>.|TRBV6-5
CASSILASTDTQYF
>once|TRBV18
CASSPTPGQGALDGSGNTIYF
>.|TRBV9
CASSVVFSGGWDTQYF
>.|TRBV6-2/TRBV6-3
CASSHRYEKLFF
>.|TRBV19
CASSSIRGQGNTIYF
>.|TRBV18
CASSPGLGEKLFF
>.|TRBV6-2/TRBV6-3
CASSYSGGNRDQPQHF
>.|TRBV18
CASSPGSLHYGYTF
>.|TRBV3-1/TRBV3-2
CASSSTDSGNTIYF
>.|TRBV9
CASSLPDRVPGANVLTF
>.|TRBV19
CASSTGLQFSGNTIYF
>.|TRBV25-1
CASSAGAVSNQPQHF
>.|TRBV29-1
CSARQGDRELFF
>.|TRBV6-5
CASSYKDSIYGYTF
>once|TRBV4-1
CASSQEGRGGNTEAFF
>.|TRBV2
CASSESLIINQPQHF
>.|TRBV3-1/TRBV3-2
CASSPKSTLQETQYF